These 25 T cell receptor beta chains came from one sample sequenced in a study of blood T cell repertoires in COVID-19. The data were produced by immunoSEQ multiplex PCR, yet TCRdb's version contains in-frame clones alone and is incomplete. The table includes 400,000 to 450,000 clones, around 91% detected once. The sequencing input was PBMCs or T cells enriched from blood (not recorded which). The origin of the receptors is a man younger than 40 who had recovered from COVID-19.

This clone was detected a few times. This chain uses TRBV13 with TRBJ2-7, with D unresolved. The CDR3 spans 14 residues. Looked up from germline, CDR1 is PRHDT and CDR2 is FYEKMQ (reference sequence). V was clipped by 5 bases and J by 2 bases, with 13 bases between them. CDR3 amino acids: CASSNRPSTYEQYF. Written as DNA, the CDR3 is TGTGCCAGCAGCAACAGACCTTCCACCTACGAGCAGTACTTC.

The chain employs TRBV5-5 and TRBJ2-1, with 9 nucleotides matching TRBD1. V lost 5 bases to trimming and J lost 9 bases; unmatched junction nucleotides: 18. The CDR3 loop spans 17 amino acids. CDR1 is SGHKS and CDR2 is YYEKEE in the germline V gene (reference sequence). The CDR3 DNA follows: TGTGCCAGCAGGAACAGCCCATTGAACACAGGGGGCACTGAGCAGTTCTTC. Amino acid sequence: CASRNSPLNTGGTEQFF.

In DNA form, the CDR3 reads TGTGCCAGCAGATCTACAGGGTATAACTATGGCTACACCTTC. Its translation is CASRSTGYNYGYTF. The chain joins TRBV27 to TRBJ1-2; D is possibly TRBD1 (6 bases). The length of the CDR3 is 14 residues. V was trimmed by 6 bases and J by 1 base, leaving 12 bases between them. Germline CDR1 reads MNHEY; CDR2 reads SMNVEV (reference sequence).

The chain employs TRBV20-1 and TRBJ2-7, with TRBD2 matching 8 bases. V shed 3 bases, J shed 4 bases, and the junction held 8 bases outside the gene matches. Germline assignment: CDR1 DFQATT and CDR2 SNEGSKA (reference sequence). The CDR3 consists of 14 residues. The CDR3 DNA reads as TGCAGTGCTAGTGCGACGGGAGGGGGGTACGAGCAGTACTTC. This translates into CSASATGGGYEQYF.

This clone was seen only once. The J gene is TRBJ2-5, the V gene TRBV10-2; 8 bases are a match to TRBD1. V shed 3 bases, J shed 2 bases, and the junction held 8 bases outside the gene matches. The germline CDR1 and CDR2 sequences are WSHSY and SAAADI. CDR3 length: 16 residues. The CDR3 coding sequence is TGCGCCAGCAGTGATCCAGGGGGCGCCCAGCAAGAGACCCAGTACTTC. Encoded protein: CASSDPGGAQQETQYF.

This chain joins TRBV3-1 (or the pseudogene TRBV3-2) and TRBJ2-2; D gene uncertain. V lost 4 bases to trimming and J lost 4 bases, with 16 bases between them. In germline, CDR1 is LGHDT, CDR2 YNNKEL (reference sequence). The CDR3 totals 16 residues. Written as DNA, the CDR3 is TGTGCCAGCAGCCCGCCCCTCTATGTTGTCACCGGGGAGCTGTTTTTT. Translated: CASSPPLYVVTGELFF.

The CDR3 region has the DNA TGCGCCAGCAAAACAGGGAACACCGGGGAGCTGTTTTTT. It yields the protein CASKTGNTGELFF. V is TRBV5-1 and J is TRBJ2-2; TRBD1 might be the D (5 bases). This CDR3 has 13 amino acids. Trimming took 6 bases from V and 1 from J, leaving 7 bases between them. Germline assignment: CDR1 SGHRS and CDR2 YFSETQ.

In this sample, this clone turned up once. This chain joins TRBV11-2 and TRBJ1-1; 8 bases line up with TRBD1. The germline V gene has CDR1 SGHAT and CDR2 FQNNGV. The CDR3 totals 13 residues. Trimming removed 5 bases from V and 11 bases from J; junction bases left unmatched: 10. The CDR3 region has the DNA TGTGCCAGCAGCACCCGTACGGACAGGGCGGCTTTCTTT. This codes for CASSTRTDRAAFF.

The sample holds one count of this clone. The chain is built from TRBV10-3 and TRBJ1-2, with 8 bases identical to TRBD1. CDR1 and CDR2 (germline): ENHRY, SYGVKD. Trimming cost V 10 bases and J 3 bases; bases outside gene matches: 10. There are 14 residues in the CDR3. The CDR3 is CATDAGGYDYGYTF. The CDR3 DNA is TGTGCCACAGACGCAGGGGGCTACGACTATGGCTACACCTTC.

This chain uses TRBV4-1 with TRBJ1-6; possible D gene TRBD1, 6 bases. Trimming removed 3 bases at V and 9 bases at J, with 21 bases between. The germline V gene has CDR1 MGHRA and CDR2 YSYEKL. The CDR3 contains 17 residues. CDR3 protein: CASSQALPSGGGSPLHF. The CDR3 DNA sequence: TGCGCCAGCAGCCAGGCCCTTCCGAGCGGGGGCGGTTCACCCCTCCACTTT.

This clone was recorded a few times. The chain recombines TRBV28 with TRBJ2-1, with D tentatively TRBD1 (6 bases). The CDR3 sequence is 15 residues long. Germline assignment: CDR1 MDHEN and CDR2 SYDVKM. V was cut by 3 bases and J by 7 bases, with 16 bases left in between. The CDR3, as DNA: TGTGCCAGCAGTTTGGCGTCACTAGGGGGAAATGAGCAGTTCTTC. Its translation is CASSLASLGGNEQFF.

The chain uses TRBV7-2 and TRBJ2-7; weak D call: TRBD1 (6 bases). Trimming pared 0 bases from V and 2 bases from J, leaving 17 bases between. The CDR3 is 17 amino acids. In germline, CDR1 is SGHTA, CDR2 FQGNSA. CDR3 nucleotides: TGTGCCAGCAGCTTAGCAGGGGTGGGACACGTCCCCTACGAGCAGTACTTC. Protein sequence: CASSLAGVGHVPYEQYF.

The count of this clone is one. The chain carries TRBV5-1 and TRBJ1-6; possible D gene TRBD1, 5 bases. V lost 0 bases and J lost 7, with 11 bases in between. From germline, CDR1 is SGHRS and CDR2 YFSETQ. The length of the CDR3 is 15 residues. CDR3 region: CASSLGAGRNSPLHF. The CDR3 coding sequence is TGCGCCAGCAGCTTGGGAGCAGGGAGGAATTCACCCCTCCACTTT.

The chain joins TRBV5-1 to TRBJ2-3, with 10 bases lining up with TRBD1. The ends lost 5 bases at V and 4 bases at J; junction bases unmatched: 10. Germline V gene lookup returns CDR1 SGHRS and CDR2 YFSETQ. The CDR3 is made up of 16 amino acids. For the CDR3, the DNA is TGCGCCAGCAGACCCGGGGACAGGGGTGTACCAGATACGCAGTATTTT. This translates into CASRPGDRGVPDTQYF.

The rearrangement uses TRBV5-4 and TRBJ1-1; D unresolved. The CDR3 is 14 amino acids. Germline V gene lookup returns CDR1 SGHNT and CDR2 YYREEE (reference sequence). Between the trimmed V and J ends, which lost 0 bases and 2 bases, there was a span of 8 bases. As DNA, the CDR3 is TGTGCCAGCAGCTTGGGACACCTCAACACTGAAGCTTTCTTT. This encodes CASSLGHLNTEAFF. Full variable domain (missing parts from reference TRBV5-4 and TRBJ1-1): ETGVTQSPTHLIKTRGQQVTLRCSSQSGHNTVSWYQQALGQGPQFIFQYYREEENGRGNFPPRFSGLQFPNYSSELNVNALELDDSALYLCASSLGHLNTEAFFGQGTRLTVV.

On this clone itself: In the same sample, other DNA sequences code for this CDR3. V gene TRBV10-3 combines with J gene TRBJ1-1; 7 bases are shared with TRBD1. The J segment lost 2 bases and the V segment lost 6 bases, leaving 6 bases of the junction unmatched. Germline CDR1 and CDR2: ENHRY and SYGVKD. The CDR3 is 14 amino acids. CDR3 bases: TGTGCCATCAGCGTCGAGGGGGCAAACACTGAAGCTTTCTTT. Its translation is CAISVEGANTEAFF.

The V gene is TRBV28, the J gene TRBJ2-7, with TRBD1 as a possible D gene (7 bases). Trimming cost V 4 bases and J 3 bases, with 13 bases left between them. This CDR3 contains 14 residues. Germline loops: CDR1 MDHEN, CDR2 SYDVKM. The CDR3 sequence: CASSYAGQNYEQYF. CDR3 nucleotides: TGTGCCAGCAGTTACGCGGGACAGAACTACGAGCAGTACTTC.

This clone has a single count. The CDR3 nucleotides are TGCGCCAGCAGCTCTCAGAATAATGAAAAACTGTTTTTT. Translated: CASSSQNNEKLFF. The rearrangement links TRBV5-1 to TRBJ1-4; D gene ambiguous. The V and J ends lost 3 bases and 4 bases respectively, with 7 bases between them. The CDR3 is 13 residues long. Germline V gene sequence: CDR1 SGHRS, CDR2 YFSETQ.

This chain uses TRBV6-5 with TRBJ1-2; TRBD1 agrees at 7 bases. The CDR3 loop spans 13 amino acids. Germline V gene lookup returns CDR1 MNHEY and CDR2 SVGAGI. Losses at the gene ends were 7 bases for V and 2 bases for J; bases not matched to a gene: 4. The CDR3 sequence: CASKPTGNYGYTF. CDR3 DNA: TGTGCCAGCAAACCGACAGGGAACTATGGCTACACCTTC.

V and J are TRBV15 and TRBJ2-1; 13 positions match TRBD2. The trim removed 8 bases at V and 2 bases at J, leaving 6 bases unmatched. This CDR3 has 16 residues. The germline V gene encodes CDR1 LNHNV and CDR2 YYDKDF (reference sequence). The CDR3 DNA follows: TGTGCCACCTCAGCGGGACTAGCGGGAACCTACAATGAGCAGTTCTTC. Protein: CATSAGLAGTYNEQFF.

The chain carries TRBV4-2 and TRBJ2-2, with D hard to call. V shed 4 bases and J shed 0 bases, with 12 bases lying between them. This CDR3 region has 16 residues. The germline gives CDR1 LGHNA, CDR2 YNFKEQ. The CDR3 DNA sequence: TGTGCCAGCAGCCTAGATGGCCATACGAACACCGGGGAGCTGTTTTTT. Translated: CASSLDGHTNTGELFF.

This clone was picked up one time. V is TRBV10-3 and J is TRBJ2-3; possible D gene TRBD1, 5 bases. Germline V gene lookup returns CDR1 ENHRY and CDR2 SYGVKD. The CDR3 has 13 amino acids. Between the trimmed V and J ends, which lost 4 bases and 2 bases, there was a span of 7 bases. The CDR3 protein is CAISARDTDTQYF. CDR3 bases: TGTGCCATCAGTGCCAGGGACACAGATACGCAGTATTTT.

V and J are TRBV7-9 and TRBJ2-4; TRBD2 matches 8 bases. CDR3 length: 17 residues. The junction had 9 bases not matched to a gene; V was cut back by 3 bases and J by 2 bases. Germline CDR1 reads SEHNR; CDR2 reads FQNEAQ (reference sequence). This chain's CDR3 is CASSLGSGSGSKNIQYF. CDR3 bases: TGTGCCAGCAGCTTGGGAAGCGGGAGCGGGTCCAAAAACATTCAGTACTTC.

The J gene is TRBJ1-1, the V gene TRBV19; 7 bases agree with TRBD1. Germline V gene sequence: CDR1 LNHDA, CDR2 SQIVND (reference sequence). The CDR3 length is 12 residues. Trimming took 5 bases from V and 11 from J; bases not matched to a gene: 8. The CDR3 region has the DNA TGTGCCAGTAGTGTGGACAGGCCGTTGGCTTTCTTT. This codes for CASSVDRPLAFF.

This clone has just one count. The rearrangement links TRBV28 to TRBJ1-5; 8 bases align to TRBD1. Germline lookup yields CDR1 MDHEN and CDR2 SYDVKM. The junction had 5 bases not matched to a gene; V was cut back by 4 bases and J by 6 bases. The CDR3 loop spans 14 amino acids. CDR3 nucleotide sequence: TGTGCCAGCAGTTCGGACAGGGAGGGTCAGCCCCAGCATTTT. Protein: CASSSDREGQPQHF.